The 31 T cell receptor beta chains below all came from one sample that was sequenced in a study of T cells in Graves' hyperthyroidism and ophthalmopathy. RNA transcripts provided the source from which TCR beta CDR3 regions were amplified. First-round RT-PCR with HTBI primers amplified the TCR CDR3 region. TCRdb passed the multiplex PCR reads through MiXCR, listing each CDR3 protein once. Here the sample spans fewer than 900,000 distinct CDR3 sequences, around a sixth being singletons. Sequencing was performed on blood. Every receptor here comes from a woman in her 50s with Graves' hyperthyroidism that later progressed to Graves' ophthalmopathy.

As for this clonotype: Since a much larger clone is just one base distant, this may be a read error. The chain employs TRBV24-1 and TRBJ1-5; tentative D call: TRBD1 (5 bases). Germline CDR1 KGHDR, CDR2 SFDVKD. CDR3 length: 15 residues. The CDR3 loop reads CATSDTDRGNQAQHF. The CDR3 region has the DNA TGTGCCACCAGTGATACAGACAGAGGAAATCAGGCCCAGCATTTT.

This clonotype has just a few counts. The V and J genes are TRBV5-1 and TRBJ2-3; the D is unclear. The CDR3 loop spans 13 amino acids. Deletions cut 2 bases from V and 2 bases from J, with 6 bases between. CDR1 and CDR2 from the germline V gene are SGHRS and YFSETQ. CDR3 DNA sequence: TGCGCCAGCAGCTTAGAGACCACAGATACGCAGTATTTT. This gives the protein CASSLETTDTQYF.

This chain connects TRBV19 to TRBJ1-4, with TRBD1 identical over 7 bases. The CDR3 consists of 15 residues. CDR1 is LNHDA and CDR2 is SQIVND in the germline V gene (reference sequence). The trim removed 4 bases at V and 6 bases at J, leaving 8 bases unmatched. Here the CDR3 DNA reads TGTGCCAGTAGTAAAAACAGGGGTGGCGATGAAAAACTGTTTTTT. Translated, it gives CASSKNRGGDEKLFF. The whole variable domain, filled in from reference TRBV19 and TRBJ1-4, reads DGGITQSPKYLFRKEGQNVTLSCEQNLNHDAMYWYRQDPGQGLRLIYYSQIVNDFQKGDIAEGYSVSREKKESFPLTVTSAQKNPTAFYLCASSKNRGGDEKLFFGSGTQLSVL.

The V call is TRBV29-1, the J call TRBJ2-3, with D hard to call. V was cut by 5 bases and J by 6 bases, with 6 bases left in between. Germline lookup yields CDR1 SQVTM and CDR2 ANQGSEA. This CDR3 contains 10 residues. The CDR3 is CSVIRDTQYF. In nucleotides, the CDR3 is TGCAGCGTTATCCGGGATACGCAGTATTTT.

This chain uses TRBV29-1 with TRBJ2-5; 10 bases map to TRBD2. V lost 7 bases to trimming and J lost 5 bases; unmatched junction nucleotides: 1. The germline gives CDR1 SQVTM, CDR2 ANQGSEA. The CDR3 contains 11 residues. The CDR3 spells CSGSGGETQYF. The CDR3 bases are TGCAGCGGTAGCGGGGGGGAGACCCAGTACTTC. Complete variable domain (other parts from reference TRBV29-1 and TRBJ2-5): SAVISQKPSRDICQRGTSLTIQCQVDSQVTMMFWYRQQPGQSLTLIATANQGSEATYESGFVIDKFPISRPNLTFSTLTVSNMSPEDSSIYLCSGSGGETQYFGPGTRLLVL.

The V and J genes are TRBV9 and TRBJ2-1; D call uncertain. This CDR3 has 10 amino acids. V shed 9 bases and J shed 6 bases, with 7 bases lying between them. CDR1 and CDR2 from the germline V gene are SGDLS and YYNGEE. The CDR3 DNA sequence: TGTGCCATCCCGTGCAATGAGCAGTTCTTC. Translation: CAIPCNEQFF.

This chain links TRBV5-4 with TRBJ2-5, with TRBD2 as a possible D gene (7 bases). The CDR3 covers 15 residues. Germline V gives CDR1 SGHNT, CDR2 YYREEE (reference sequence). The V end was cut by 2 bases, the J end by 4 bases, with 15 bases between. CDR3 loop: CASSLGGGARETQYF. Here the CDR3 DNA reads TGTGCCAGCAGCTTAGGTGGGGGGGCCAGAGAGACCCAGTACTTC. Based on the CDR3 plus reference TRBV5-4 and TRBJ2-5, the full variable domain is ETGVTQSPTHLIKTRGQQVTLRCSSQSGHNTVSWYQQALGQGPQFIFQYYREEENGRGNFPPRFSGLQFPNYSSELNVNALELDDSALYLCASSLGGGARETQYFGPGTRLLVL.

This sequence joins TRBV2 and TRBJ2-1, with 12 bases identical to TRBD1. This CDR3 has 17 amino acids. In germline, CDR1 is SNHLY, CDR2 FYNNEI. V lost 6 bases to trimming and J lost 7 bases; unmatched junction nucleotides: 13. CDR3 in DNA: TGTGCCAGCAGGGTATCTGGAGGGACAGGGGGCCAAAATGAGCAGTTCTTC. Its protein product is CASRVSGGTGGQNEQFF.

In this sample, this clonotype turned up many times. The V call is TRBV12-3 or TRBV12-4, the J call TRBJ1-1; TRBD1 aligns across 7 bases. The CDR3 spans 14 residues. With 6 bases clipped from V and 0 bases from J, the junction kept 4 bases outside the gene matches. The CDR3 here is CASRVDRLNTEAFF. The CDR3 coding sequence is TGTGCCAGCAGGGTGGACAGGCTGAACACTGAAGCTTTCTTT.

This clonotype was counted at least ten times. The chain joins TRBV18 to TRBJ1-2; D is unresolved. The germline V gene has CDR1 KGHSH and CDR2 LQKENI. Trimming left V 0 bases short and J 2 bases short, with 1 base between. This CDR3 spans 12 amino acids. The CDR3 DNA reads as TGTGCCAGCTCACCACCCAACTATGGCTACACCTTC. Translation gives CASSPPNYGYTF.

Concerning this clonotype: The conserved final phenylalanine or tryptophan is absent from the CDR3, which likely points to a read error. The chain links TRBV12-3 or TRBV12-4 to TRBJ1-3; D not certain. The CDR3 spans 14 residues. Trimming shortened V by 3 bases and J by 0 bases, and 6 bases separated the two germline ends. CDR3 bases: TGTGCCAGCAGTTTCGCCCTCTCTGGAAACACCATATATCTT. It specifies CASSFALSGNTIYL.

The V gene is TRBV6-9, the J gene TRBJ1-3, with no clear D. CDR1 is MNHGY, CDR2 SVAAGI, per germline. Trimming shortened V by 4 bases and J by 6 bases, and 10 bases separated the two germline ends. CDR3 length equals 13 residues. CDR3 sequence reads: CASSSLSANTIYF. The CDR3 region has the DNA TGTGCCAGCAGTTCCCTATCCGCAAACACCATATATTTT.

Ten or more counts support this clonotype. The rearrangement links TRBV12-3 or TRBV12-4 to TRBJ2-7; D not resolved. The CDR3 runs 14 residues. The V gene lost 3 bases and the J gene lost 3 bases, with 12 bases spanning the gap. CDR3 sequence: CASSFGVLYYEQYF. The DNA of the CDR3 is TGTGCCAGCAGTTTTGGAGTGTTGTACTACGAGCAGTACTTC.

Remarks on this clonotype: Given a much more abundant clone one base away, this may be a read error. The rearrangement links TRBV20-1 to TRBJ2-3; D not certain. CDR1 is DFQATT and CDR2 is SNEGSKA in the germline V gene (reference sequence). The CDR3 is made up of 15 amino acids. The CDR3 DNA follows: TGCAGTGCTCCCGGACCGGCTCTGAGCACAGATGCGCAGTATTTT. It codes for CSAPGPALSTDAQYF.

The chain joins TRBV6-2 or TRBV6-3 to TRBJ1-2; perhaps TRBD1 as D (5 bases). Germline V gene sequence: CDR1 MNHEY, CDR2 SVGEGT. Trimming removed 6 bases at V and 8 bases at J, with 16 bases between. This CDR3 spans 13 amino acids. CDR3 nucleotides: TGTGCCAGCAGCCCCGACAGTAGTTTAGGCTACACCTTC. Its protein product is CASSPDSSLGYTF.

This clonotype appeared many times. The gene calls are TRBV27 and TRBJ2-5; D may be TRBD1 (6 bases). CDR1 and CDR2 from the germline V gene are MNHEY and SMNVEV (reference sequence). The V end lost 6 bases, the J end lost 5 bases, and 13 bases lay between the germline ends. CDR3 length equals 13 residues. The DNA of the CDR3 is TGTGCCAGCAGCGACAGGATAGATGAGACCCAGTACTTC. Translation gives CASSDRIDETQYF.

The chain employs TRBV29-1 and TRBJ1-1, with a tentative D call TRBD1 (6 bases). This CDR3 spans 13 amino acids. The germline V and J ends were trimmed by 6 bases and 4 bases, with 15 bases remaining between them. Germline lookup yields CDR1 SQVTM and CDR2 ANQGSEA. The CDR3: CSVSLGGSTEAFF. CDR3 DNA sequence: TGCAGCGTAAGCTTAGGGGGGAGCACTGAAGCTTTCTTT.

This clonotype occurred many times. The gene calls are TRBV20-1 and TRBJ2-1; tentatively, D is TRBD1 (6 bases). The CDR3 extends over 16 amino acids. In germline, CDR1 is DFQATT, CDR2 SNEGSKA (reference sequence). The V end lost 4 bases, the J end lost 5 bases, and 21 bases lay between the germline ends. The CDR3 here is CSATRGGQAGNNEQFF. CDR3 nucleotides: TGCAGTGCTACCCGAGGGGGTCAGGCAGGGAACAATGAGCAGTTCTTC.

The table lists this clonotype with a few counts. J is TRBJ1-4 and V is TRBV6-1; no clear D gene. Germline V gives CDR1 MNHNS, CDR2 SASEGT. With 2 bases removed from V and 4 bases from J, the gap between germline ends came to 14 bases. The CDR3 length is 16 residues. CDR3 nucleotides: TGTGCCAGCAGTGAACCAAGAGGAGACTTTAATGAAAAACTGTTTTTT. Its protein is CASSEPRGDFNEKLFF.

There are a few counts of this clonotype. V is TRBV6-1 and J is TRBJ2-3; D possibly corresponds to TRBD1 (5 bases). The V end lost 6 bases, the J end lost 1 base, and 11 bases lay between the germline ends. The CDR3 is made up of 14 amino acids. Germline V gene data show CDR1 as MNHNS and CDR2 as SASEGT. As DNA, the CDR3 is TGTGCCAGCAGAACAGGAGTAGGCACAGATACGCAGTATTTT. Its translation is CASRTGVGTDTQYF.

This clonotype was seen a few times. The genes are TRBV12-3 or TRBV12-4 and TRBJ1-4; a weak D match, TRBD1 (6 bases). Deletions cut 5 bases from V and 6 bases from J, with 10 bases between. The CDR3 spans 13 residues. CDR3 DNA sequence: TGTGCCAGCAGTAGACAGGTTTATGAAAAACTGTTTTTT. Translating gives CASSRQVYEKLFF.

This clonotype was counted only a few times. The chain's CDR3 is CAWSADRGFGYEQYF. The DNA for the CDR3 is TGTGCCTGGAGTGCAGACAGGGGGTTCGGCTACGAGCAGTACTTC. J is TRBJ2-7 and V is TRBV30; 9 bases match TRBD1. J lost 3 bases, V lost 1 base, and 7 bases had no gene match. CDR3 length: 15 residues. CDR1 is GTSNPN, CDR2 SVGIG, per germline (reference sequence).

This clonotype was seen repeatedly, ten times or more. In DNA, the CDR3 is TGTGCCAGCAGCACTCGACTACCGGAAGAGACCCAGTACTTC. This encodes CASSTRLPEETQYF. This sequence joins TRBV11-1 and TRBJ2-5; TRBD2 is a possible D gene (5 bases). The CDR3 sequence is 14 residues long. V lost 5 bases and J 3 bases, leaving 13 bases between the germline ends. The V gene's germline CDR1 is SGHAT and CDR2 FQDESV (reference sequence).

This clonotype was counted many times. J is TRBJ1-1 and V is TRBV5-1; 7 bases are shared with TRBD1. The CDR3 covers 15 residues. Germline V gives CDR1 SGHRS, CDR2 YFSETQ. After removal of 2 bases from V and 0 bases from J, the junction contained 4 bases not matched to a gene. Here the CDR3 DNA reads TGCGCCAGCAGCTTCGGGACAGTCATGAACACTGAAGCTTTCTTT. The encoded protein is CASSFGTVMNTEAFF. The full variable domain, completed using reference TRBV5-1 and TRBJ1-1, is KAGVTQTPRYLIKTRGQQVTLSCSPISGHRSVSWYQQTPGQGLQFLFEYFSETQRNKGNFPGRFSGRQFSNSRSEMNVSTLELGDSALYLCASSFGTVMNTEAFFGQGTRLTVV.

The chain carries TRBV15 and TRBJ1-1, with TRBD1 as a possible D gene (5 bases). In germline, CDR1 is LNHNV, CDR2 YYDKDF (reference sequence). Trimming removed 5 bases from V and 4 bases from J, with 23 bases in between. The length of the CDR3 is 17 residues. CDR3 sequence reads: CATSGENRRRFFTEAFF. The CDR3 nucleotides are TGTGCCACCAGCGGGGAAAACAGGAGGCGGTTTTTCACTGAAGCTTTCTTT.

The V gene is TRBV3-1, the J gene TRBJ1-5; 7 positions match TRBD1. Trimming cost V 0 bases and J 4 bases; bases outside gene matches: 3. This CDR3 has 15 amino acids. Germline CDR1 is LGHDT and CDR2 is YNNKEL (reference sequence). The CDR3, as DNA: TGTGCCAGCAGCCAAGAATGGGGACAGAATCAGCCCCAGCATTTT. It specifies CASSQEWGQNQPQHF.

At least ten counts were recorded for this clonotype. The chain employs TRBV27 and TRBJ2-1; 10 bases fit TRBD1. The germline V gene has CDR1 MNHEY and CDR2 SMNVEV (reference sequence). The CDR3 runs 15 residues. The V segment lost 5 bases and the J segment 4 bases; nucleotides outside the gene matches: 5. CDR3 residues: CASSTPGQGYNEQFF. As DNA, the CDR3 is TGTGCCAGCAGTACACCGGGACAGGGGTACAATGAGCAGTTCTTC.

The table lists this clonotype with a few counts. This chain's CDR3 is CASIDTGEATEAFF. The DNA for the CDR3 is TGTGCCAGCATCGATACAGGGGAGGCCACTGAAGCTTTCTTT. V usage is TRBV6-2 or TRBV6-3 and J usage is TRBJ1-1, with 7 positions matching TRBD1. The CDR3 covers 14 residues. With 7 bases clipped from V and 4 bases from J, the junction kept 9 bases outside the gene matches. Germline V gene sequence: CDR1 MNHEY, CDR2 SVGEGT.

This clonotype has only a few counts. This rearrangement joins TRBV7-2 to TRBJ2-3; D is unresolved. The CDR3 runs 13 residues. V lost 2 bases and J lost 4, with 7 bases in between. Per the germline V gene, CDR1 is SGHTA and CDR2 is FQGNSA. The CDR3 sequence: CASSLNHADTQYF. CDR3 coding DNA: TGTGCCAGCAGCTTAAATCATGCAGATACGCAGTATTTT.

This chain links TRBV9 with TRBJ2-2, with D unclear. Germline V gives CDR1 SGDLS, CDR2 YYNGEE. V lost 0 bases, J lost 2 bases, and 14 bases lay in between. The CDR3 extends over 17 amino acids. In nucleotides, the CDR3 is TGTGCCAGCAGCGTAGAGGGTGCAGGTGCCAACACCGGGGAGCTGTTTTTT. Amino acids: CASSVEGAGANTGELFF.

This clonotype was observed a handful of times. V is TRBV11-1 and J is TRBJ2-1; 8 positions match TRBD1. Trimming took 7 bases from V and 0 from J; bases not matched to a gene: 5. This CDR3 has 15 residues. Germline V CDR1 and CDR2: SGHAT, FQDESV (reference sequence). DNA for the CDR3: TGTGCCAGCAACACGGACAGGGACTCCTACAATGAGCAGTTCTTC. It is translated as CASNTDRDSYNEQFF.